What follows are 14 T cell receptor beta chains derived from one specimen sequenced in a study of graft-versus-host responses after intestinal transplantation. Clones were read by immunoSEQ multiplex PCR, and TCRdb kept only the in-frame ones, dropping some. This table holds over 35,000 clones, roughly 89% found once. Source: PBMCs, taken 300 to 330 days after intestinal transplant. These receptors were obtained from a human patient who received an intestinal transplant, so some T cells may come from the graft donor.

In regard to this clone: An end of the junction does not agree with germline; a read error may underlie this. The sample has other DNA sequences that encode this CDR3 too. V usage is TRBV2 and J usage is TRBJ2-5; the D gene is possibly TRBD2 (6 bases). The CDR3 runs to 14 residues. Looked up from germline, CDR1 is SNHLY and CDR2 is FYNNEI. CDR3 DNA: TGCGCCAGCAAGGCGGGAACCATTCAAGAGACCCAGTACTTC. This gives the protein CASKAGTIQETQYF.

V usage is TRBV5-6 and J usage is TRBJ2-1; a weak D match, TRBD2 (5 bases). The V end lost 2 bases, the J end lost 9 bases, and 6 bases lay between the germline ends. The CDR3 spans 11 residues. Germline loops: CDR1 SGHDT, CDR2 YYEEEE. CDR3 nucleotide sequence: TGTGCCAGCAGCTTAGGACTTGAGCAGTTCTTC. It is translated as CASSLGLEQFF.

V gene TRBV5-6 combines with J gene TRBJ2-2, with no clear D. Deletions cut 5 bases from V and 0 bases from J, with 14 bases between. The CDR3 extends over 16 amino acids. Looked up from germline, CDR1 is SGHDT and CDR2 is YYEEEE. The CDR3: CASSTLTYANTGELFF. In DNA form, the CDR3 reads TGTGCCAGCAGTACCCTTACTTATGCGAACACCGGGGAGCTGTTTTTT.

With respect to this clone: A read error may account for a junction end that differs from germline. The CDR3 loop is CATSRGTFINF. For the CDR3, the DNA is TGTGCCACCAGCAGAGGGACCTTCATCAACTTC. V usage is TRBV15 and J usage is TRBJ2-7; D unresolved. Looked up from germline, CDR1 is LNHNV and CDR2 is YYDKDF (reference sequence). The CDR3 is made up of 11 amino acids.

The rearrangement links TRBV9 to TRBJ1-3; D unclear. CDR1 is SGDLS, CDR2 YYNGEE, per germline. Trimming stripped 3 bases from V and 0 bases from J, with 19 bases between. This CDR3 contains 18 residues. The DNA for the CDR3 is TGTGCCAGCAGCGGAGGACTTACTCCGGGGAGCTCTGGAAACACCATATATTTT. Translation gives CASSGGLTPGSSGNTIYF.

CDR3 bases: TGTGCCAGCAGCTACGGGACAGGGCCCACAGATACGCAGTATTTT. Amino acid sequence: CASSYGTGPTDTQYF. V usage is TRBV7-3 and J usage is TRBJ2-3; 9 bases align to TRBD1. V trimming: 4 bases; J trimming: 2 bases; junction bases outside the gene matches: 4. Per germline, CDR1 SGHTA and CDR2 FQGTGA. The CDR3 spans 15 residues.

The chain couples TRBV6-1 to TRBJ1-2, with TRBD1 as a possible D gene (5 bases). The CDR3 extends over 14 amino acids. Per the germline V gene, CDR1 is MNHNS and CDR2 is SASEGT. Trimming took off 6 bases at V and 0 bases at J, with 11 bases between the two ends. The CDR3 bases are TGTGCCAGCAGCGTGACAGACACTAACTATGGCTACACCTTC. Its translation: CASSVTDTNYGYTF.

This chain uses TRBV28 with TRBJ2-5; D may correspond to TRBD1 or TRBD2 (5 bases each). Looked up from germline, CDR1 is MDHEN and CDR2 is SYDVKM. The CDR3 loop spans 13 amino acids. With 6 bases removed from V and 1 base from J, the gap between germline ends came to 9 bases. CDR3 in DNA: TGTGCCAGCAGGTGGGACGGCCAAGAGACCCAGTACTTC. It specifies CASRWDGQETQYF.

In the case of this clone: A read error may account for a junction end that differs from germline. The chain couples TRBV27 to TRBJ2-1, with D tentatively TRBD2 (5 bases). Germline V gene sequence: CDR1 MNHEY, CDR2 SMNVEV (reference sequence). CDR3 size: 13 residues. The DNA for the CDR3 is TGTACCAGCAGTTTAGCGCGTTACAATGAGCAGTTCTTC. It is translated as CTSSLARYNEQFF.

This sequence joins TRBV15 and TRBJ2-2; D gene unclear. This CDR3 has 16 residues. The germline CDR1 and CDR2 sequences are LNHNV and YYDKDF (reference sequence). The V gene lost 4 bases and the J gene lost 6 bases, with 18 bases spanning the gap. The CDR3: CATSTPEWGFAGELFF. DNA for the CDR3: TGTGCCACCAGCACCCCCGAATGGGGTTTCGCCGGGGAGCTGTTTTTT.

The V and J genes are TRBV7-2 and TRBJ2-7; 9 nucleotides agree with TRBD1. The CDR3 contains 14 residues. The J segment lost 4 bases and the V segment lost 1 base, leaving 2 bases of the junction unmatched. From germline, CDR1 is SGHTA and CDR2 FQGNSA. CDR3 sequence: CASSLDRGQYEQYF. For the CDR3, the DNA is TGTGCCAGCAGCTTAGACAGGGGGCAGTACGAGCAGTACTTC.

In this sample, this clone turned up once. An end of the junction differs from the germline gene, which may be a read error. Other DNA sequences of this sample code for an identical CDR3. J is TRBJ1-1 and V is TRBV2; D gene uncertain. Germline assignment: CDR1 SNHLY and CDR2 FYNNEI. The CDR3 is 13 residues long. CDR3 sequence (DNA): TGTGCCAGCAAAGGGAGAATGAACACTGAGGCTTTCTTT. Its protein product is CASKGRMNTEAFF.

The CDR3 spells CASSLGTRYEQYF. In DNA, the CDR3 is TGTGCCAGCAGTCTCGGGACTAGGTACGAGCAGTACTTC. V and J are TRBV27 and TRBJ2-7; 8 bases agree with TRBD2. Per germline, CDR1 MNHEY and CDR2 SMNVEV (reference sequence). V was clipped by 5 bases and J by 4 bases; unmatched bases: 4. This CDR3 has 13 amino acids.

This chain joins TRBV6-5 and TRBJ2-3; maybe TRBD2 (6 bases). Germline loops: CDR1 MNHEY, CDR2 SVGAGI. V gave up 2 bases and J gave up 3 bases, with 9 bases separating them. The length of the CDR3 is 14 residues. In DNA form, the CDR3 reads TGTGCCAGCAGTTACGGGGGACTGACAGATACGCAGTATTTT. Translated: CASSYGGLTDTQYF.